This T cell receptor (beta chain) originates from a study of control samples from healthy donors and cancer patients. Data came from immunoSEQ multiplex PCR; TCRdb stores just in-frame clones and leaves some out. Of tens of thousands of clones listed, 91% are singletons. The sample consisted of PBMCs. The TCR comes from a man aged 50 to 59 with lung cancer.

This chain's CDR3 is CSVEGGRDRGFPNTEAFF. CDR3 in DNA: TGCAGCGTTGAAGGCGGCCGGGACAGGGGATTTCCGAACACTGAAGCTTTCTTT. The chain employs TRBV29-1 and TRBJ1-1, with 10 bases matching TRBD1. CDR1 SQVTM and CDR2 ANQGSEA come from the germline V gene. The CDR3 length is 18 residues. V lost 1 base and J lost 1; bases outside the gene matches: 12.